This T cell receptor beta chain appears in the sequencing data of a study of high-grade serous ovarian cancer treatment subgroups. Whole-study context: Samples averaged roughly 14,000 reads and over 6,000 unique TCR beta rearrangements. General study results and limits: Different patients shared almost no repertoire; same-patient tumors shared roughly 0.1 to 0.8. Higher neoantigen levels went with greater TCR clonal relatedness.

Germline values: CDR1 GTSNPN, CDR2 SVGIG (reference sequence). The CDR3 runs 13 residues. V shed 4 bases and J shed 8 bases, with 14 bases lying between them. Tumor samples were taken before definitive surgery or chemotherapy. Produced via immunoSEQ multiplex PCR; TCRdb's table is partial and in-frame only. The sample carries about 30,000 clones, around 84% recorded once. By share of the sample, this clone is medium-sized (0.01 to 0.1%). No antigen is known for it. V usage is TRBV30 and J usage is TRBJ1-4, with D uncertain. Sequencing input: tumor tissue. The receptor's source is a human donor with high-grade serous ovarian cancer. The CDR3 DNA follows: TGTGCCTGGACTGAGAGCGGTCGGGAAAAACTGTTTTTT. As protein: CAWTESGREKLFF.